This T cell receptor beta chain was sequenced for a study of T-cell memory formation after mild COVID-19. The study, taken as a whole, reports: Some responding clones appeared in pre-infection memory, suggesting cross-reactive memory joined. Contracting clones from day 15 to 85 showed balanced CD4/CD8; later expanders favored CD4+. Clones which contracted sat mainly in CM and EM if CD4+, and in EMRA if CD8+.

Details on this clonotype: Its antigen remains unidentified.

Barcoded TCR alpha and TCR beta cDNA libraries with UMIs came from 5'RACE using constant-segment primers. From the 5' RACE reads, TCRdb called clonotypes with MiXCR, one entry per CDR3 protein. The sample has just over 400,000 distinct CDR3 sequences; roughly a quarter are singletons. Trimming cost V 6 bases and J 8 bases; bases outside gene matches: 6. The CDR3 has 13 amino acids. This receptor was obtained from an adult woman who had mild COVID-19 (a few samples of this study predate the infection). Cell type and time point are not known. The rearrangement links TRBV12-3 or TRBV12-4 to TRBJ1-4, with 7 bases matching TRBD1. Sequenced sample: PBMCs or a T cell subset sorted from them (not recorded which). CDR3 DNA: TGTGCCAGCAGAAGGACAGGCCGGGAAAAACTGTTTTTT. This sequence encodes CASRRTGREKLFF.